The 5 T cell receptor beta chains reported below all come from one sample, sequenced in a study of blood T cell repertoires in COVID-19. The method was immunoSEQ multiplex PCR; TCRdb's version includes in-frame clones alone and lacks a portion of them. Here the sample spans about 210,000 clones, about four fifths being singletons. The sequencing input was peripheral blood. These receptors were taken from a woman aged 50 to 65 with active or convalescent COVID-19.

This rearrangement joins TRBV9 to TRBJ2-3, with D perhaps TRBD2 (6 bases). The CDR3 contains 15 residues. Trimming cost V 0 bases and J 0 bases, with 8 bases left between them. The germline V gene has CDR1 SGDLS and CDR2 YYNGEE. CDR3 sequence (DNA): TGTGCCAGCAGCGTAGATAGCGGTAGCACAGATACGCAGTATTTT. Its translation is CASSVDSGSTDTQYF.

The chain joins TRBV18 to TRBJ2-2; no definite D call. The CDR3 length is 13 residues. Per germline, CDR1 KGHSH and CDR2 LQKENI. Trimming shortened V by 4 bases and J by 2 bases, and 5 bases separated the two germline ends. In nucleotides, the CDR3 is TGTGCCAGCTCACTCATTAACACCGGGGAGCTGTTTTTT. It codes for CASSLINTGELFF.

V and J are TRBV3-1 (or the pseudogene TRBV3-2) and TRBJ2-1; 13 bases map to TRBD2. The germline gives CDR1 LGHDT, CDR2 YNNKEL (reference sequence). This CDR3 contains 17 residues. The V segment lost 4 bases and the J segment 8 bases; nucleotides outside the gene matches: 11. The CDR3 protein is CASSPKSLLAGGHEQFF. The CDR3 DNA reads TGTGCCAGCAGCCCAAAATCCTTACTAGCGGGGGGGCATGAGCAGTTCTTC.

This clone has only a few counts. The genes are TRBV28 and TRBJ1-5, with no clear D. The CDR3 spans 14 residues. Germline V gene sequence: CDR1 MDHEN, CDR2 SYDVKM. The V gene lost 5 bases and the J gene lost 1 base, with 9 bases spanning the gap. CDR3 region: CASSPYPSNQPQHF. The CDR3 DNA is TGTGCCAGCAGTCCCTACCCCAGCAATCAGCCCCAGCATTTT.

The chain is built from TRBV9 and TRBJ1-6; D ambiguous. Germline assignment: CDR1 SGDLS and CDR2 YYNGEE. CDR3 length: 14 amino acids. V dropped 0 bases and J dropped 6 bases, with 7 bases sitting between them. The CDR3 DNA reads as TGTGCCAGCAGCGTAGCGCAGGTTAATTCACCCCTCCACTTT. Translating gives CASSVAQVNSPLHF.